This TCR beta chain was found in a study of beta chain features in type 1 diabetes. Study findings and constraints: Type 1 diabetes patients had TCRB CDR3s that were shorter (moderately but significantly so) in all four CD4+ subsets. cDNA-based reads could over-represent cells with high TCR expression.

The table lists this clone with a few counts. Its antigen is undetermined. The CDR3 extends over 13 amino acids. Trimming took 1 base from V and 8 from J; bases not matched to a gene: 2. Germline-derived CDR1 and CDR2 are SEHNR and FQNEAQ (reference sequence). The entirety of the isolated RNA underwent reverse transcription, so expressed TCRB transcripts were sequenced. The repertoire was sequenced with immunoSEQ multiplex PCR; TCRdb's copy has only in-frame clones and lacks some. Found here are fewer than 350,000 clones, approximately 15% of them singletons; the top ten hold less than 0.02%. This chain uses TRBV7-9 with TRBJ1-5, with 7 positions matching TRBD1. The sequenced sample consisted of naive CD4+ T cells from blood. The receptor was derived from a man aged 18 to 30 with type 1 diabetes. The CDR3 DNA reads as TGTGCCAGCAGCTTAGAAGACAGGGAGCCCCAGCATTTT. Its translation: CASSLEDREPQHF. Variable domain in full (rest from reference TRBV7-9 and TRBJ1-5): DTGVSQNPRHKITKRGQNVTFRCDPISEHNRLYWYRQTLGQGPEFLTYFQNEAQLEKSRLLSDRFSAERPKGSFSTLEIQRTEQGDSAMYLCASSLEDREPQHFGDGTRLSIL.